The 31 T cell receptor beta chains reported below all come from one sample, sequenced in a study of regulatory T cells in long-lasting Graves disease. Assembly of TCR beta libraries relied on iRepertoire HTBI primers together with Arm-PCR of CDR3 regions. Via MiXCR, TCRdb re-called the multiplex PCR reads, giving one row per CDR3 protein. The table has 380,000 or so distinct CDR3 sequences, 15% to 20% seen once; the top ten hold roughly a fifth. The sample's time point: newly diagnosed GD, antithyroid drugs for less than 3 months. PBMCs were the source of the RNA used for TCR sequencing. The same data also went into a second study, on T cells in Graves' hyperthyroidism and ophthalmopathy.

The material was peripheral blood mononuclear cells (PBMCs), obtained at new diagnosis, from a patient treated with antithyroid drugs. Receptors were obtained from a woman younger than 30 with Graves disease.

The chain is built from TRBV4-1 and TRBJ2-3, with D perhaps TRBD1 (6 bases). The CDR3 contains 15 residues. V lost 6 bases and J lost 0, with 13 bases in between. The V gene's germline CDR1 is MGHRA and CDR2 YSYEKL. CDR3: CASRHTGPSTDTQYF. The CDR3 DNA is TGCGCCAGCAGGCACACAGGGCCCAGCACAGATACGCAGTATTTT.

Many counts were recorded for this clonotype. This chain joins TRBV28 and TRBJ1-2; TRBD1 matches 8 bases. Germline V gene sequence: CDR1 MDHEN, CDR2 SYDVKM. V dropped 2 bases and J dropped 6; count of bases not matched to a gene: 11. The CDR3 runs 16 residues. The CDR3 loop is CASSLLGQGAQNGYTF. CDR3 DNA: TGTGCCAGCAGTTTACTGGGGCAGGGGGCCCAGAATGGCTACACCTTC.

The chain is built from TRBV24-1 and TRBJ2-1; 7 nucleotides line up with TRBD2. This CDR3 spans 14 amino acids. CDR1 is KGHDR, CDR2 SFDVKD, per germline. V shed 9 bases and J 0 bases; nucleotides not matched to a gene: 4. The CDR3 DNA reads TGTGCCACCGGGAGCGGGGTCTCCTACAATGAGCAGTTCTTC. This translates into CATGSGVSYNEQFF.

The chain links TRBV28 to TRBJ2-4, with TRBD2 matching 9 bases. CDR1 and CDR2 from the germline V gene are MDHEN and SYDVKM. Germline trimming cut 5 bases from V and 0 bases from J; bases unmatched to any gene: 5. The CDR3 is 16 amino acids. CDR3 loop: CASSGSGGEAKNIQYF. In DNA, the CDR3 is TGTGCCAGCAGTGGTAGCGGGGGAGAAGCCAAAAACATTCAGTACTTC. Based on the CDR3 plus reference TRBV28 and TRBJ2-4, the full variable domain is DVKVTQSSRYLVKRTGEKVFLECVQDMDHENMFWYRQDPGLGLRLIYFSYDVKMKEKGDIPEGYSVSREKKERFSLILESASTNQTSMYLCASSGSGGEAKNIQYFGAGTRLSVL.

The rearrangement joins TRBV9 to TRBJ2-7, with TRBD1 as a possible D gene (6 bases). Germline CDR1 is SGDLS and CDR2 is YYNGEE. Trimming cost V 0 bases and J 0 bases, with 10 bases left between them. The CDR3 contains 15 residues. The CDR3 region has the DNA TGTGCCAGCAGCGTAGGAAGGGGGTCCTCCTACGAGCAGTACTTC. This encodes CASSVGRGSSYEQYF.

The table lists this clonotype with many counts. The V call is TRBV6-2 or TRBV6-3, the J call TRBJ1-2; D not certain. The V and J ends lost 0 bases and 7 bases respectively, with 12 bases between them. CDR1 MNHEY and CDR2 SVGEGT come from the germline V gene. CDR3 length equals 14 residues. The CDR3 DNA sequence: TGTGCCAGCAGTTACTCGAACGGCTATGCTGGCTACACCTTC. Protein product: CASSYSNGYAGYTF.

This rearrangement joins TRBV7-9 to TRBJ2-1, with D perhaps being TRBD1 or TRBD2 (5 bases each). Germline CDR1 and CDR2: SEHNR and FQNEAQ (reference sequence). The V end was cut by 6 bases, the J end by 0 bases, with 15 bases between. The CDR3 has 16 amino acids. The CDR3 DNA reads as TGTGCCAGCAGAGAACCGGGACCGCACTCCTACAATGAGCAGTTCTTC. This gives the protein CASREPGPHSYNEQFF.

This clonotype was counted many times. The chain has TRBV6-5 and TRBJ2-2, with D perhaps TRBD2 (6 bases). Deletions cut 0 bases from V and 0 bases from J, with 20 bases between. The CDR3 has 20 residues. Germline V gene lookup returns CDR1 MNHEY and CDR2 SVGAGI. For the CDR3, the DNA is TGTGCCAGCAGTTACTCCCCGACCCAACCCGGGACTTCGAACACCGGGGAGCTGTTTTTT. This translates into CASSYSPTQPGTSNTGELFF.

This clonotype was found a few times. The chain uses TRBV6-2 or TRBV6-3 and TRBJ1-6; no firm D call. V lost 5 bases and J lost 10, with 12 bases in between. Germline CDR1 is MNHEY and CDR2 is SVGEGT. The CDR3 sequence is 13 residues long. CDR3 amino acids: CASSELIGSPLHF. The CDR3 bases are TGTGCCAGCAGTGAACTCATCGGATCACCCCTCCACTTT.

This clonotype was seen more than once but under ten times. V usage is TRBV6-2 or TRBV6-3 and J usage is TRBJ2-1, with 12 nucleotides matching TRBD2. The CDR3 is 15 amino acids. Germline CDR1 and CDR2: MNHEY and SVGEGT. The V segment lost 7 bases and the J segment 4 bases; nucleotides outside the gene matches: 5. The CDR3, as DNA: TGTGCCAGCACGAGGGGACTAGCGGGTTACAATGAGCAGTTCTTC. The encoded protein is CASTRGLAGYNEQFF.

This clonotype appeared a few times. This chain links TRBV3-1 with TRBJ2-5, with D possibly TRBD2 on 6 matching bases. Trimming took 3 bases from V and 4 from J, leaving 15 bases between them. Germline lookup yields CDR1 LGHDT and CDR2 YNNKEL (reference sequence). The CDR3 contains 15 residues. CDR3 loop: CASSQLRGGGETQYF. The CDR3 DNA sequence: TGTGCCAGCAGCCAGCTTAGGGGAGGAGGAGAGACCCAGTACTTC.

As to this clonotype: A much bigger clone sits one base away, suggesting this may be a read error. This chain joins TRBV7-9 and TRBJ2-1; 7 bases are a match to TRBD2. Germline V gene data show CDR1 as SEHNR and CDR2 as FQNEAQ (reference sequence). The CDR3 has 15 residues. The CDR3 reads CPSSLAVTHYNEQFF. CDR3 sequence (DNA): TGTCCCAGCAGTCTAGCGGTGACGCACTACAATGAGCAGTTCTTC. The whole variable domain, remainder taken from reference TRBV7-9 and TRBJ2-1, is DTGVSQNPRHKITKRGQNVTFRCDPISEHNRLYWYRQTLGQGPEFLTYFQNEAQLEKSRLLSDRFSAERPKGSFSTLEIQRTEQGDSAMYLCPSSLAVTHYNEQFFGPGTRLTVL.

In this sample, this clonotype turned up many times. CDR3 protein: CASSGLPHEQYF. CDR3 nucleotides: TGTGCCAGCAGTGGGTTGCCCCACGAGCAGTACTTC. This sequence joins TRBV6-1 and TRBJ2-7, with D unclear. The V gene's germline CDR1 is MNHNS and CDR2 SASEGT. The CDR3 is made up of 12 amino acids. Trimming removed 4 bases from V and 5 bases from J, with 9 bases in between.

In this sample, this clonotype turned up many times. One end of the junction varies from germline; a read error may be responsible. CDR3: CASSPGNYDYTF. CDR3 sequence (DNA): TGTGCCAGCAGCCCAGGGAACTATGACTACACCTTC. This sequence joins TRBV11-2 and TRBJ1-2; D is perhaps TRBD1 (5 bases). The CDR3 is made up of 12 amino acids. From germline, CDR1 is SGHAT and CDR2 FQNNGV.

This clonotype appeared many times. The chain has TRBV5-1 and TRBJ1-2; 7 nucleotides align to TRBD1. Trimming took 4 bases from V and 2 from J; bases not matched to a gene: 5. Germline CDR1 SGHRS, CDR2 YFSETQ. The CDR3 is made up of 14 amino acids. The CDR3 nucleotides read TGCGCCAGCAGCCCGGGGGGACAGAACTATGGCTACACCTTC. Amino acids: CASSPGGQNYGYTF.

This clonotype was picked up many times. The J gene is TRBJ2-5, the V gene TRBV18; weak D call: TRBD2 (7 bases). The CDR3 extends over 15 amino acids. Germline CDR1 reads KGHSH; CDR2 reads LQKENI. Trimming removed 0 bases from V and 4 bases from J, with 12 bases in between. In DNA, the CDR3 is TGTGCCAGCTCACCACCGTCGAGGGGGGGAGAGACCCAGTACTTC. It encodes CASSPPSRGGETQYF. Using reference TRBV18 and TRBJ2-5 for the parts outside the CDR3, the full variable domain is NAGVMQNPRHLVRRRGQEARLRCSPMKGHSHVYWYRQLPEEGLKFMVYLQKENIIDESGMPKERFSAEFPKEGPSILRIQQVVRGDSAAYFCASSPPSRGGETQYFGPGTRLLVL.

This clonotype was recorded a few times. The chain combines TRBV20-1 with TRBJ2-1, with 7 bases aligning to TRBD2. Germline CDR1 and CDR2: DFQATT and SNEGSKA (reference sequence). After removal of 0 bases from V and 10 bases from J, the junction contained 6 bases not matched to a gene. This CDR3 is 13 amino acids long. The CDR3 coding sequence is TGCAGTGCTAGAGATGGGGGGGTGTACGAGCAGTTCTTC. It codes for CSARDGGVYEQFF.

This clonotype was observed a handful of times. The chain uses TRBV20-1 and TRBJ2-3; TRBD2 aligns across 10 bases. This CDR3 region has 16 residues. In germline, CDR1 is DFQATT, CDR2 SNEGSKA (reference sequence). V gave up 0 bases and J gave up 4 bases; unmatched junction bases: 7. The CDR3 sequence: CSARDVLAGSPDTQYF. The CDR3 coding sequence is TGCAGTGCTAGAGATGTACTAGCGGGGTCCCCAGATACGCAGTATTTT.

This clonotype has just one count. It may be a read error: a sequence one base away is much more abundant. The rearrangement joins TRBV5-4 to TRBJ2-3; 9 bases line up with TRBD2. Germline CDR1 reads SGHNT; CDR2 reads YYREEE (reference sequence). Losses at the gene ends were 7 bases for V and 4 bases for J; bases not matched to a gene: 7. This CDR3 is 14 amino acids long. This CDR3 reads CASSWTSVADTQYF. In DNA form, the CDR3 reads TGTGCCAGCTCCTGGACTAGCGTCGCAGATACGCAGTATTTT.

This clonotype was detected many times. The chain carries TRBV7-2 and TRBJ2-1; the D is unclear. With 2 bases removed from V and 2 bases from J, the gap between germline ends came to 16 bases. The CDR3 consists of 17 residues. CDR1 SGHTA and CDR2 FQGNSA come from the germline V gene. The CDR3 nucleotides read TGTGCCAGCAGCTTAATCTTGTCCCCAGAACCCTACAATGAGCAGTTCTTC. As protein: CASSLILSPEPYNEQFF.

The table lists this clonotype with many counts. The chain employs TRBV2 and TRBJ2-3; 7 nucleotides agree with TRBD1. Per the germline V gene, CDR1 is SNHLY and CDR2 is FYNNEI. The CDR3 sequence is 13 residues long. V gave up 5 bases and J gave up 4 bases; unmatched junction bases: 3. The CDR3 DNA sequence: TGTGCCAGCAGTAACAGGGGAGCAGATACGCAGTATTTT. Its protein is CASSNRGADTQYF.

The chain has TRBV6-1 and TRBJ2-7; D not resolved. The V gene lost 0 bases and the J gene lost 4 bases, with 7 bases spanning the gap. The CDR3 has 13 residues. In germline, CDR1 is MNHNS, CDR2 SASEGT. CDR3 nucleotides: TGTGCCAGCAGTGAAGCAGGTCGATACGAGCAGTACTTC. Amino acids: CASSEAGRYEQYF.

This clonotype appeared many times. The V call is TRBV6-1, the J call TRBJ1-5, with 8 bases lining up with TRBD1. Trimming removed 6 bases from V and 11 bases from J; junction bases left unmatched: 15. Germline V gives CDR1 MNHNS, CDR2 SASEGT. There are 15 residues in the CDR3. CDR3 nucleotide sequence: TGTGCCAGCAGGAGGACAGGGAACTCCCGAAGGGCCCAGCATTTT. It yields the protein CASRRTGNSRRAQHF.

The chain carries TRBV7-3 and TRBJ1-2; D is unclear. The V and J ends lost 2 bases and 10 bases respectively, with 8 bases between them. The CDR3 length is 11 residues. From germline, CDR1 is SGHTA and CDR2 FQGTGA. Here the CDR3 reads CASSLGRTYTF. As DNA, the CDR3 is TGTGCCAGCAGCTTAGGAAGGACCTACACCTTC.

This chain connects TRBV20-1 to TRBJ2-3; 7 positions agree with TRBD2. The V and J ends lost 2 bases and 1 base, in that order; junction bases with no gene match: 6. The CDR3 has 15 amino acids. The germline CDR1 and CDR2 sequences are DFQATT and SNEGSKA (reference sequence). CDR3 amino acids: CSARRAGRGTDTQYF. The CDR3 bases are TGCAGTGCTAGAAGAGCGGGACGGGGCACAGATACGCAGTATTTT.

This clonotype was recorded many times. The V and J genes are TRBV28 and TRBJ2-3; D is unclear. V dropped 3 bases and J dropped 8 bases, with 9 bases sitting between them. There are 12 residues in the CDR3. The V gene's germline CDR1 is MDHEN and CDR2 SYDVKM. CDR3 nucleotide sequence: TGTGCCAGCAGTTTCTGGGCGCGTACGCAGTATTTT. This encodes CASSFWARTQYF.

This clonotype was recorded at least ten times. The chain links TRBV7-2 to TRBJ1-2; TRBD1 matches 7 bases. The V gene end was trimmed by 5 bases and the J gene end by 6 bases; junction bases not matched to a gene: 12. This CDR3 has 15 amino acids. Germline CDR1 is SGHTA and CDR2 is FQGNSA. The CDR3 nucleotides read TGTGCCAGCAGCCCAGAACCCGGGACAGAGGATGGCTACACCTTC. Translation: CASSPEPGTEDGYTF.

For this clonotype: A clone one base away is much larger, so this may be a read error. The rearrangement uses TRBV27 and TRBJ1-5; 8 bases align to TRBD1. CDR3 length: 15 amino acids. Trimming cost V 5 bases and J 4 bases; bases outside gene matches: 7. The V gene's germline CDR1 is MNHEY and CDR2 SMNVEV (reference sequence). CDR3 region: CASSDPGQVNQPQHF. DNA for the CDR3: TGTGCCAGCAGTGATCCGGGACAGGTTAATCAGCCCCAGCATTTT.

The chain links TRBV29-1 to TRBJ1-3; the match to TRBD1 covers 9 bases. Germline V CDR1 and CDR2: SQVTM, ANQGSEA. V shed 5 bases and J 1 base; nucleotides not matched to a gene: 3. The CDR3 extends over 14 amino acids. The DNA for the CDR3 is TGCAGCGTTTCCGGGACAGGGTCTGGAAACACCATATATTTT. The encoded protein is CSVSGTGSGNTIYF.

This clonotype was seen ten or more times. The rearrangement uses TRBV30 and TRBJ2-1, with D perhaps assigned TRBD1 or TRBD2 (5 bases each). The V end was cut by 6 bases, the J end by 4 bases, with 25 bases between. The CDR3 extends over 17 amino acids. From germline, CDR1 is GTSNPN and CDR2 SVGIG (reference sequence). For the CDR3, the DNA is TGTGCCTGCGATCACTCGGGACCACTCTTGGCTTACAATGAGCAGTTCTTC. Its translation: CACDHSGPLLAYNEQFF.

This clonotype was picked up many times. The chain employs TRBV30 and TRBJ1-1, with a weak D call TRBD1 (5 bases). Germline assignment: CDR1 GTSNPN and CDR2 SVGIG (reference sequence). V lost 0 bases and J 7 bases, leaving 12 bases between the germline ends. This CDR3 has 13 residues. The CDR3, as DNA: TGTGCCTGGAGTGTACTGGGGAGGGGTGAAGCTTTCTTT. Protein: CAWSVLGRGEAFF.